The T cell receptor beta chain described here comes from a study of early T cells in non-severe SARS-CoV-2 infection. This clonotype appeared many times. Individual cDNA molecules carried attached unique molecular identifiers. TCRdb re-derived calls from the 5' RACE reads in MiXCR, one entry per CDR3 protein. Here the sample spans 50,000 to 60,000 distinct CDR3 sequences, around 10% being singletons. The CDR3 consists of 17 residues. Germline CDR1 DFQATT, CDR2 SNEGSKA (reference sequence). With 0 bases clipped from V and 0 bases from J, the junction kept 10 bases outside the gene matches. The sequenced sample was whole blood. This TCR came from an adult who was a healthcare worker with PCR-confirmed SARS-CoV-2 infection or an uninfected control (not recorded which). The rearrangement joins TRBV20-1 to TRBJ2-7, with 8 bases matching TRBD2. The CDR3 loop is CSARDPQTSASSYEQYF. The CDR3 DNA sequence: TGCAGTGCTAGAGATCCTCAGACTAGCGCCTCCTCCTACGAGCAGTACTTC.